One and the same sample provided the 26 T cell receptor beta chains below, sequenced in a study of blood T cell repertoires in COVID-19. Only in-frame clones appear in the TCRdb table, and some are missing; sequencing was by immunoSEQ multiplex PCR. Of about 97,000 clones detected, around 87% appear once; the ten largest clones hold 15% to 20%. Sequenced: peripheral blood. Receptors were obtained from a human donor in a cohort sampled during active COVID-19.

This chain connects TRBV2 to TRBJ2-7; 13 bases match TRBD2. This CDR3 contains 14 residues. Losses at the gene ends were 6 bases for V and 7 bases for J; bases not matched to a gene: 6. The V gene's germline CDR1 is SNHLY and CDR2 FYNNEI. CDR3 loop: CASRRLAGGREQYF. CDR3 nucleotides: TGTGCCAGCAGGAGACTAGCGGGGGGACGTGAGCAGTACTTC.

The CDR3 is CASSQGTSAISHEQYF. DNA of the CDR3: TGTGCCAGCAGCCAAGGGACTAGCGCGATTTCCCACGAGCAGTACTTC. J is TRBJ2-7 and V is TRBV3-1 (or the pseudogene TRBV3-2), with 9 bases that match TRBD2. Trimming cost V 1 base and J 5 bases; bases outside gene matches: 9. Germline CDR1 and CDR2: LGHDT and YNNKEL (reference sequence). The CDR3 has 16 amino acids.

This chain uses TRBV6-5 with TRBJ2-5; TRBD2 agrees at 13 bases. Germline V gives CDR1 MNHEY, CDR2 SVGAGI. This CDR3 has 15 amino acids. V dropped 6 bases and J dropped 5; count of bases not matched to a gene: 6. CDR3 residues: CASSPGLAGWETQYF. CDR3 nucleotide sequence: TGTGCCAGCAGCCCGGGACTAGCGGGATGGGAGACCCAGTACTTC.

V and J are TRBV27 and TRBJ2-7; 8 nucleotides line up with TRBD2. Looked up from germline, CDR1 is MNHEY and CDR2 is SMNVEV (reference sequence). The V gene end was trimmed by 5 bases and the J gene end by 1 base; junction bases not matched to a gene: 10. The CDR3 consists of 16 residues. CDR3 sequence (DNA): TGTGCCAGCAGTGTTGCTAGCGGGTCCCTTTCCTACGAGCAGTACTTC. Amino acids: CASSVASGSLSYEQYF.

This chain joins TRBV5-4 and TRBJ2-7; D is possibly TRBD2 (5 bases). Germline CDR1 reads SGHNT; CDR2 reads YYREEE (reference sequence). The CDR3 contains 14 residues. V lost 0 bases to trimming and J lost 9 bases, with 16 bases between them. In nucleotides, the CDR3 is TGTGCCAGCAGCTTGGCCGGCGCTCGGGAATGGCAGTACTTC. Amino acid sequence: CASSLAGAREWQYF. The full variable domain, with the rest looked up from reference TRBV5-4 and TRBJ2-7, is ETGVTQSPTHLIKTRGQQVTLRCSSQSGHNTVSWYQQALGQGPQFIFQYYREEENGRGNFPPRFSGLQFPNYSSELNVNALELDDSALYLCASSLAGAREWQYFGPGTRLTVT.

The chain links TRBV1 to TRBJ1-2. TRBV1 represents a pseudogene. The CDR3 totals 14 residues. CDR3: CTSLGGSRNYGYTF. The CDR3 nucleotides read TGCACCAGCTTAGGCGGGTCCAGAAACTATGGCTACACCTTC.

A few counts support this clone. V and J are TRBV5-4 and TRBJ2-2, with D hard to call. The germline V gene encodes CDR1 SGHNT and CDR2 YYREEE (reference sequence). The ends were cut back, 2 bases at V and 1 base at J, with 3 bases in the middle. The CDR3 is 13 residues long. CDR3 nucleotide sequence: TGTGCCAGCAGCTTCGGGAACACCGGGGAGCTGTTTTTT. Amino acid sequence: CASSFGNTGELFF.

The chain employs TRBV14 and TRBJ2-3, with TRBD2 matching over 7 bases. From germline, CDR1 is SGHDN and CDR2 FVKESK. With 4 bases clipped from V and 6 bases from J, the junction kept 16 bases outside the gene matches. This CDR3 has 17 amino acids. The CDR3 spells CASSLRSGGIVRDTQYF. DNA of the CDR3: TGTGCCAGCAGCCTCAGATCGGGAGGAATCGTACGGGATACGCAGTATTTT. The complete variable domain, with remaining parts taken from reference TRBV14 and TRBJ2-3, reads EAGVTQFPSHSVIEKGQTVTLRCDPISGHDNLYWYRRVMGKEIKFLLHFVKESKQDESGMPNNRFLAERTGGTYSTLKVQPAELEDSGVYFCASSLRSGGIVRDTQYFGPGTRLTVL.

This rearrangement joins TRBV5-1 to TRBJ2-1; a weak D match, TRBD1 (6 bases). V lost 0 bases and J lost 8, with 12 bases in between. The CDR3 loop spans 14 amino acids. Germline V gene lookup returns CDR1 SGHRS and CDR2 YFSETQ. The CDR3 reads CASSLDRASDEQFF. CDR3 DNA sequence: TGCGCCAGCAGCTTGGACAGGGCGTCGGATGAGCAGTTCTTC.

The rearrangement links TRBV27 to TRBJ2-7, with TRBD1 matching over 7 bases. V lost 5 bases to trimming and J lost 10 bases; unmatched junction nucleotides: 14. There are 14 residues in the CDR3. CDR1 MNHEY and CDR2 SMNVEV come from the germline V gene (reference sequence). The CDR3 DNA follows: TGTGCCAGCAGTCTCCCCACCCCGACAGGGAAACAGTACTTC. Translation gives CASSLPTPTGKQYF.

The genes are TRBV19 and TRBJ2-7; D possibly corresponds to TRBD1 (5 bases). Trimming took 5 bases from V and 2 from J, leaving 10 bases between them. This CDR3 is 13 amino acids long. Germline V gene sequence: CDR1 LNHDA, CDR2 SQIVND (reference sequence). The CDR3 loop is CASSPQGAYEQYF. DNA of the CDR3: TGTGCCAGTAGTCCCCAGGGTGCCTACGAGCAGTACTTC.

The CDR3 region is CASSSPLIRGAYEQYF. CDR3 DNA sequence: TGTGCCAGCAGTTCCCCGCTTATTAGGGGTGCCTACGAGCAGTACTTC. This chain uses TRBV27 with TRBJ2-7, with TRBD1 as a possible D gene (5 bases). The CDR3 contains 16 residues. V was shortened by 4 bases and J by 2 bases, with 18 bases between the two germline ends. The V gene's germline CDR1 is MNHEY and CDR2 SMNVEV (reference sequence).

V is TRBV19 and J is TRBJ2-3; 10 bases line up with TRBD2. This CDR3 spans 15 amino acids. Germline lookup yields CDR1 LNHDA and CDR2 SQIVND (reference sequence). The V segment lost 6 bases and the J segment 2 bases; nucleotides outside the gene matches: 5. This CDR3 reads CASSLLAGNTDTQYF. DNA for the CDR3: TGTGCCAGTAGCCTACTAGCGGGAAACACAGATACGCAGTATTTT.

This clone was seen only once. This chain uses TRBV10-3 with TRBJ1-1; D not resolved. There are 15 residues in the CDR3. V lost 0 bases, J lost 5 bases, and 13 bases lay in between. Germline V gene data show CDR1 as ENHRY and CDR2 as SYGVKD. Here the CDR3 reads CAISESRTVQTEAFF. DNA of the CDR3: TGTGCCATCAGTGAGTCGAGAACAGTTCAGACTGAAGCTTTCTTT.

V usage is TRBV3-1 (or the pseudogene TRBV3-2) and J usage is TRBJ2-5; 7 nucleotides align to TRBD2. J was trimmed by 5 bases and V by 4 bases; bases with no gene match: 13. This CDR3 contains 16 residues. Germline V CDR1 and CDR2: LGHDT, YNNKEL (reference sequence). The CDR3 loop reads CASSLRWEGVVETQYF. CDR3 DNA: TGTGCCAGCAGCCTACGCTGGGAGGGCGTTGTTGAGACCCAGTACTTC.

The chain recombines TRBV5-1 with TRBJ2-2; TRBD1 might be the D (5 bases). V lost 3 bases, J lost 8 bases, and 20 bases lay in between. The CDR3 is 16 residues long. Germline V gene data show CDR1 as SGHRS and CDR2 as YFSETQ. In nucleotides, the CDR3 is TGCGCCAGCAGCTCAACCCCCCCACAGGCGGCGGGGGAGCTGTTTTTT. Translating it yields CASSSTPPQAAGELFF.

This clone occurred once. V and J are TRBV7-9 and TRBJ2-3; D is unresolved. CDR3 length equals 14 residues. Between the trimmed V and J ends, which lost 5 bases and 0 bases, there was a span of 9 bases. Germline lookup yields CDR1 SEHNR and CDR2 FQNEAQ (reference sequence). CDR3 region: CASSPLTSTDTQYF. The CDR3 DNA reads as TGTGCCAGCAGCCCTCTGACTAGCACAGATACGCAGTATTTT.

CDR3 in amino acids: CASSIHRSGRGYYGYTF. The CDR3, as DNA: TGTGCCAGTAGTATTCATCGTTCGGGCAGGGGGTACTATGGCTACACCTTC. The rearrangement joins TRBV19 to TRBJ1-2; TRBD1 matches 7 bases. V shed 3 bases, J shed 3 bases, and the junction held 13 bases outside the gene matches. The CDR3 has 17 amino acids. CDR1 is LNHDA, CDR2 SQIVND, per germline (reference sequence). Looking up the rest from reference TRBV19 and TRBJ1-2 gives the full variable domain: DGGITQSPKYLFRKEGQNVTLSCEQNLNHDAMYWYRQDPGQGLRLIYYSQIVNDFQKGDIAEGYSVSREKKESFPLTVTSAQKNPTAFYLCASSIHRSGRGYYGYTFGSGTRLTVV.

This clone was seen only a few times. This chain's CDR3 is CASSYSGGGTGELFF. DNA of the CDR3: TGTGCCAGCAGTTACTCTGGGGGAGGGACCGGGGAGCTGTTTTTT. V usage is TRBV6-5 and J usage is TRBJ2-2, with 7 bases fitting TRBD2. The CDR3 is made up of 15 amino acids. V shed 0 bases and J 5 bases; nucleotides not matched to a gene: 3. Germline loops: CDR1 MNHEY, CDR2 SVGAGI.

This clone was seen just once. The V and J genes are TRBV27 and TRBJ2-7; a possible D gene is TRBD1 (5 bases). Germline V gene lookup returns CDR1 MNHEY and CDR2 SMNVEV (reference sequence). CDR3 length equals 14 residues. The V gene lost 3 bases and the J gene lost 4 bases, with 13 bases spanning the gap. The CDR3 loop is CASSLTTAFYEQYF. The CDR3 nucleotides read TGTGCCAGCAGTTTGACGACAGCTTTTTACGAGCAGTACTTC.

The chain links TRBV5-1 to TRBJ2-3; no reliable D call. This CDR3 contains 16 residues. Trimming left V 0 bases short and J 2 bases short, with 13 bases between. Germline V gene sequence: CDR1 SGHRS, CDR2 YFSETQ. CDR3 sequence reads: CASSLGPEDITDTQYF. The CDR3 DNA sequence: TGCGCCAGCAGCTTGGGACCAGAAGACATCACAGATACGCAGTATTTT.

The chain carries TRBV7-8 and TRBJ1-1, with D tentatively TRBD1 (5 bases). Germline V gene lookup returns CDR1 SGHVS and CDR2 FQNEAQ. The CDR3 is 18 residues long. Trimming cost V 5 bases and J 1 base, with 23 bases left between them. DNA for the CDR3: TGTGCCAGCAGCCCAGCGAAAGGTGGGGCCCATTGGAACACTGAAGCTTTCTTT. Amino acid sequence: CASSPAKGGAHWNTEAFF.

V is TRBV5-4 and J is TRBJ2-5, with D possibly being TRBD1 (5 bases). V gave up 2 bases and J gave up 2 bases, with 10 bases separating them. The CDR3 has 14 amino acids. From germline, CDR1 is SGHNT and CDR2 YYREEE (reference sequence). The CDR3 here is CASSLGVLQETQYF. CDR3 bases: TGTGCCAGCAGCTTAGGGGTCTTACAAGAGACCCAGTACTTC.

The chain uses TRBV7-9 and TRBJ2-5; D not certain. The CDR3 has 12 amino acids. Germline CDR1 SEHNR, CDR2 FQNEAQ (reference sequence). With 7 bases removed from V and 5 bases from J, the gap between germline ends came to 11 bases. The CDR3 DNA reads as TGTGCCAGCACCTCGTCTGGCGAGACCCAGTACTTC. It translates to CASTSSGETQYF.

The chain links TRBV29-1 to TRBJ2-1, with 9 positions matching TRBD2. With 5 bases clipped from V and 4 bases from J, the junction kept 6 bases outside the gene matches. This CDR3 region has 14 residues. Per germline, CDR1 SQVTM and CDR2 ANQGSEA. The CDR3 nucleotides are TGCAGCGTTTTAGCGGGAGCTTCGTACAATGAGCAGTTCTTC. It encodes CSVLAGASYNEQFF.

The V and J genes are TRBV5-4 and TRBJ2-1; TRBD2 aligns across 14 bases. This CDR3 comprises 16 residues. Per germline, CDR1 SGHNT and CDR2 YYREEE (reference sequence). The ends lost 4 bases at V and 8 bases at J; junction bases unmatched: 8. The CDR3 region is CASSPRGTSGSDEQFF. CDR3 sequence (DNA): TGTGCCAGCAGCCCTCGGGGGACTAGCGGGAGCGATGAGCAGTTCTTC.